Shown below are 28 T cell receptor beta chains from a single sample sequenced in a study of blood T cell repertoires in COVID-19. Repertoires were generated with immunoSEQ multiplex PCR, while TCRdb's copy carries only in-frame clones and drops some. The table shows almost 200,000 clones, with more than 70% occurring only once. The material sequenced was PBMCs or T cells enriched from blood (not recorded which). The receptor set was obtained from a woman aged 18-29 years who had recovered from COVID-19.

The rearrangement uses TRBV2 and TRBJ1-2; 8 nucleotides align to TRBD1. The ends lost 7 bases at V and 4 bases at J; junction bases unmatched: 11. This CDR3 is built from 15 residues. Per the germline V gene, CDR1 is SNHLY and CDR2 is FYNNEI. The chain's CDR3 is CASNPQGAYTYGYTF. CDR3 DNA sequence: TGTGCCAGCAACCCCCAGGGGGCATATACCTATGGCTACACCTTC. Supplemented by reference TRBV2 and TRBJ1-2, the full variable domain reads EPEVTQTPSHQVTQMGQEVILRCVPISNHLYFYWYRQILGQKVEFLVSFYNNEISEKSEIFDDQFSVERPDGSNFTLKIRSTKLEDSAMYFCASNPQGAYTYGYTFGSGTRLTVV.

The table lists this clone with a few counts. The chain recombines TRBV24-1 with TRBJ2-3; weak D call: TRBD1 (5 bases). The germline gives CDR1 KGHDR, CDR2 SFDVKD. V dropped 4 bases and J dropped 2 bases, with 15 bases sitting between them. CDR3 size: 16 residues. CDR3: CATSDYLFGATDTQYF. In nucleotides, the CDR3 is TGTGCCACCAGTGACTATCTTTTTGGGGCCACAGATACGCAGTATTTT.

The chain employs TRBV19 and TRBJ1-2, with a possible D match to TRBD1 (6 bases). V lost 11 bases, J lost 4 bases, and 20 bases lay in between. The germline gives CDR1 LNHDA, CDR2 SQIVND (reference sequence). The CDR3 spans 14 residues. CDR3 DNA: TGTGCCCCACATGCGGACAGCCGACCCTATGGCTACACCTTC. Translation: CAPHADSRPYGYTF.

This sequence joins TRBV9 and TRBJ1-4; D is unresolved. Germline CDR1 reads SGDLS; CDR2 reads YYNGEE. V shed 0 bases and J shed 4 bases, with 7 bases lying between them. The CDR3 loop spans 14 amino acids. CDR3 DNA: TGTGCCAGCAGCGTAGGGAGCTTTAATGAAAAACTGTTTTTT. Protein: CASSVGSFNEKLFF.

The J gene is TRBJ1-2, the V gene TRBV7-2; perhaps TRBD1 as D (5 bases). The CDR3 consists of 12 residues. Germline V gene data show CDR1 as SGHTA and CDR2 as FQGNSA. V lost 2 bases to trimming and J lost 7 bases, with 8 bases between them. The CDR3 DNA reads as TGTGCCAGCAGCTTATTTAGGGGTGGCTACACCTTC. Its translation is CASSLFRGGYTF.

The chain combines TRBV19 with TRBJ1-2, with D possibly TRBD1 on 6 matching bases. The length of the CDR3 is 13 residues. The V and J ends lost 9 bases and 2 bases respectively, with 13 bases between them. Germline V lookup: CDR1 LNHDA, CDR2 SQIVND (reference sequence). The CDR3 sequence is CASRRTGNYGYTF. The CDR3 coding sequence is TGTGCCAGCAGGCGTACAGGGAACTATGGCTACACCTTC.

J is TRBJ1-2 and V is TRBV7-9; weak D call: TRBD1 (5 bases). This CDR3 region has 14 residues. Germline V gene data show CDR1 as SEHNR and CDR2 as FQNEAQ (reference sequence). The V end lost 5 bases, the J end lost 6 bases, and 16 bases lay between the germline ends. The CDR3 DNA reads TGTGCCAGCAGCGGTTCGGGAGGGACTCATGGCTACACCTTC. Protein product: CASSGSGGTHGYTF.

This clone was recorded once. This chain uses TRBV5-1 with TRBJ2-3, with D perhaps TRBD2 (5 bases). Germline-derived CDR1 and CDR2 are SGHRS and YFSETQ. Trimming took off 0 bases at V and 2 bases at J, with 7 bases between the two ends. The CDR3 is made up of 14 amino acids. The CDR3 here is CASSLERPTDTQYF. As DNA, the CDR3 is TGCGCCAGCAGCTTGGAGCGGCCCACAGATACGCAGTATTTT.

In its sample, this clone was seen once. DNA for the CDR3: TGTGCCAGCAATAGACAGGCTAACTATGGCTACACCTTC. This sequence encodes CASNRQANYGYTF. The chain has TRBV2 and TRBJ1-2; perhaps TRBD1 as D (6 bases). The germline gives CDR1 SNHLY, CDR2 FYNNEI. With 7 bases removed from V and 0 bases from J, the gap between germline ends came to 9 bases. This CDR3 region has 13 residues.

J is TRBJ1-3 and V is TRBV12-3 or TRBV12-4, with D possibly matching TRBD1 (5 bases). CDR3 length: 13 amino acids. V shed 4 bases and J shed 7 bases, with 11 bases lying between them. The CDR3 reads CASSSRGFNTIYF. In nucleotides, the CDR3 is TGTGCCAGCAGTTCAAGGGGTTTTAACACCATATATTTT.

The gene calls are TRBV9 and TRBJ1-1, with TRBD1 as a possible D gene (5 bases). CDR3 length: 14 residues. Trimming left V 0 bases short and J 1 base short, with 7 bases between. Germline lookup yields CDR1 SGDLS and CDR2 YYNGEE. In DNA, the CDR3 is TGTGCCAGCAGCGTAGGACAGAGGAACACTGAAGCTTTCTTT. Its translation: CASSVGQRNTEAFF. The whole variable domain, remainder taken from reference TRBV9 and TRBJ1-1, is DSGVTQTPKHLITATGQRVTLRCSPRSGDLSVYWYQQSLDQGLQFLIQYYNGEERAKGNILERFSAQQFPDLHSELNLSSLELGDSALYFCASSVGQRNTEAFFGQGTRLTVV.

This clone was recorded a few times. The chain couples TRBV11-1 to TRBJ2-5; 10 bases line up with TRBD1. V lost 4 bases and J lost 0; bases outside the gene matches: 2. Germline values: CDR1 SGHAT, CDR2 FQDESV (reference sequence). CDR3 length: 15 residues. The CDR3: CASSSGTGDQETQYF. The CDR3 nucleotides read TGTGCCAGCAGCTCCGGGACAGGGGACCAAGAGACCCAGTACTTC.

V is TRBV6-5 and J is TRBJ2-7; weak D call: TRBD1 (6 bases). The germline gives CDR1 MNHEY, CDR2 SVGAGI. Trimming removed 6 bases from V and 2 bases from J, with 11 bases in between. CDR3 length: 13 amino acids. The CDR3 nucleotides are TGTGCCAGCAGCGGGACATCCACCTACGAGCAGTACTTC. The encoded protein is CASSGTSTYEQYF.

V gene TRBV7-9 combines with J gene TRBJ2-7, with 9 bases that match TRBD1. Unmatched junction bases numbered 6, after V lost 1 base and J lost 5 bases. Germline-derived CDR1 and CDR2 are SEHNR and FQNEAQ (reference sequence). The CDR3 loop spans 15 amino acids. CDR3 sequence: CASSLVGQGQDEQYF. The CDR3 nucleotides are TGTGCCAGCAGCTTAGTGGGACAGGGTCAGGACGAGCAGTACTTC.

The gene calls are TRBV12-5 and TRBJ2-1, with 7 nucleotides matching TRBD2. Germline values: CDR1 LGHNT, CDR2 FRNRAP. The CDR3 length is 17 residues. The V and J ends lost 0 bases and 6 bases, in that order; junction bases with no gene match: 11. The chain's CDR3 is CASGLVLTGGPLNEQFF. The CDR3 DNA reads as TGTGCTAGTGGTTTGGTACTGACGGGGGGTCCTCTCAATGAGCAGTTCTTC.

This clone was found many times. The rearrangement joins TRBV5-1 to TRBJ2-2; D unclear. The CDR3 loop spans 13 amino acids. Germline assignment: CDR1 SGHRS and CDR2 YFSETQ. V lost 2 bases to trimming and J lost 4 bases, with 6 bases between them. This chain's CDR3 is CASSFLVTGELFF. CDR3 in DNA: TGCGCCAGCAGCTTCCTAGTCACCGGGGAGCTGTTTTTT.

The gene calls are TRBV27 and TRBJ1-5; D possibly corresponds to TRBD1 (5 bases). CDR1 is MNHEY and CDR2 is SMNVEV in the germline V gene (reference sequence). The CDR3 sequence is 18 residues long. The germline V and J ends were trimmed by 5 bases and 1 base, with 21 bases remaining between them. CDR3 DNA sequence: TGTGCCAGCAGTCCCCGAAGGGAGGCAGGGCGCAGCAATCAGCCCCAGCATTTT. Its protein product is CASSPRREAGRSNQPQHF.

The chain links TRBV29-1 to TRBJ1-5; no clear D. The CDR3 loop spans 14 amino acids. V lost 5 bases and J lost 2, with 13 bases in between. Germline CDR1 and CDR2: SQVTM and ANQGSEA. This CDR3 reads CSVWEGLGNQPQHF. The CDR3 DNA reads as TGCAGCGTTTGGGAGGGTTTGGGCAATCAGCCCCAGCATTTT.

The chain is built from TRBV14 and TRBJ1-3; 8 positions agree with TRBD1. The germline gives CDR1 SGHDN, CDR2 FVKESK. Trimming took 5 bases from V and 4 from J; bases not matched to a gene: 7. The CDR3 is 15 residues long. CDR3 residues: CASSFRTGYGNTIYF. CDR3 bases: TGTGCCAGCAGCTTCCGGACAGGGTACGGAAACACCATATATTTT. Drawing the rest from reference TRBV14 and TRBJ1-3, the complete variable domain is EAGVTQFPSHSVIEKGQTVTLRCDPISGHDNLYWYRRVMGKEIKFLLHFVKESKQDESGMPNNRFLAERTGGTYSTLKVQPAELEDSGVYFCASSFRTGYGNTIYFGEGSWLTVV.

J is TRBJ1-2 and V is TRBV20-1; D is uncertain. With 2 bases removed from V and 8 bases from J, the gap between germline ends came to 9 bases. This CDR3 is built from 11 residues. Germline-derived CDR1 and CDR2 are DFQATT and SNEGSKA (reference sequence). Here the CDR3 reads CSARISLGYTF. For the CDR3, the DNA is TGCAGTGCTAGAATCAGTTTGGGCTACACCTTC.

J is TRBJ2-1 and V is TRBV13; 8 positions match TRBD2. The V gene end was trimmed by 3 bases and the J gene end by 0 bases; junction bases not matched to a gene: 7. Germline assignment: CDR1 PRHDT and CDR2 FYEKMQ (reference sequence). This CDR3 region has 17 residues. CDR3 region: CASSFASGGPSYNEQFF. The CDR3 nucleotides are TGTGCCAGCAGCTTTGCTTCGGGGGGGCCCTCCTACAATGAGCAGTTCTTC.

This chain links TRBV7-9 with TRBJ1-2, with D possibly being TRBD1 (6 bases). Per germline, CDR1 SEHNR and CDR2 FQNEAQ (reference sequence). The CDR3 runs 14 residues. V dropped 1 base and J dropped 4 bases, with 10 bases sitting between them. In nucleotides, the CDR3 is TGTGCCAGCAGCTTAGATGGGGGCGTCTATGGCTACACCTTC. It encodes CASSLDGGVYGYTF.

The chain couples TRBV4-1 to TRBJ1-4, with 10 bases identical to TRBD1. CDR1 is MGHRA and CDR2 is YSYEKL in the germline V gene. The V and J ends lost 2 bases and 8 bases, in that order; junction bases with no gene match: 5. This CDR3 contains 15 residues. CDR3 amino acids: CASSQRDRGEEKLFF. CDR3 DNA: TGCGCCAGCAGCCAAAGGGACAGGGGAGAGGAAAAACTGTTTTTT.

The chain combines TRBV18 with TRBJ1-3; a weak D match, TRBD1 (5 bases). Looked up from germline, CDR1 is KGHSH and CDR2 is LQKENI. The V and J ends lost 3 bases and 4 bases respectively, with 16 bases between them. CDR3 length equals 16 residues. This chain's CDR3 is CASSPIQDLLGNTIYF. CDR3 DNA sequence: TGTGCCAGCTCACCCATACAGGACCTACTAGGAAACACCATATATTTT.

This clone was seen a handful of times. Here the CDR3 DNA reads TGTGCCAGCAGTTTCGGGACTAGCCCGACCGGGGAGCTGTTTTTT. Amino acids: CASSFGTSPTGELFF. V gene TRBV27 combines with J gene TRBJ2-2, with 9 positions matching TRBD2. This CDR3 has 15 amino acids. The V gene end was trimmed by 3 bases and the J gene end by 5 bases; junction bases not matched to a gene: 4. CDR1 is MNHEY, CDR2 SMNVEV, per germline (reference sequence).

This clone was picked up one time. The chain carries TRBV5-1 and TRBJ2-1; TRBD1 agrees at 7 bases. Germline V gives CDR1 SGHRS, CDR2 YFSETQ. This CDR3 is built from 13 residues. After removal of 7 bases from V and 5 bases from J, the junction contained 6 bases not matched to a gene. The CDR3 DNA reads TGCGCCAGCGAGGACAGGTACCACAATGAGCAGTTCTTC. It yields the protein CASEDRYHNEQFF.

The chain uses TRBV29-1 and TRBJ1-2; 7 bases are shared with TRBD1. This CDR3 is 15 amino acids long. Germline lookup yields CDR1 SQVTM and CDR2 ANQGSEA. V dropped 1 base and J dropped 4; count of bases not matched to a gene: 9. Here the CDR3 DNA reads TGCAGCGTTGAAGGCGAAGACAGGGAAATCTATGGCTACACCTTC. Encoded protein: CSVEGEDREIYGYTF.

CDR3 bases: TGCGCCAGCAGCCCAACCGGGAATTCACCCCTCCACTTT. Its protein is CASSPTGNSPLHF. V usage is TRBV5-1 and J usage is TRBJ1-6; D unclear. CDR3 length: 13 residues. V was clipped by 4 bases and J by 7 bases, with 9 bases between them. Germline V gene lookup returns CDR1 SGHRS and CDR2 YFSETQ.